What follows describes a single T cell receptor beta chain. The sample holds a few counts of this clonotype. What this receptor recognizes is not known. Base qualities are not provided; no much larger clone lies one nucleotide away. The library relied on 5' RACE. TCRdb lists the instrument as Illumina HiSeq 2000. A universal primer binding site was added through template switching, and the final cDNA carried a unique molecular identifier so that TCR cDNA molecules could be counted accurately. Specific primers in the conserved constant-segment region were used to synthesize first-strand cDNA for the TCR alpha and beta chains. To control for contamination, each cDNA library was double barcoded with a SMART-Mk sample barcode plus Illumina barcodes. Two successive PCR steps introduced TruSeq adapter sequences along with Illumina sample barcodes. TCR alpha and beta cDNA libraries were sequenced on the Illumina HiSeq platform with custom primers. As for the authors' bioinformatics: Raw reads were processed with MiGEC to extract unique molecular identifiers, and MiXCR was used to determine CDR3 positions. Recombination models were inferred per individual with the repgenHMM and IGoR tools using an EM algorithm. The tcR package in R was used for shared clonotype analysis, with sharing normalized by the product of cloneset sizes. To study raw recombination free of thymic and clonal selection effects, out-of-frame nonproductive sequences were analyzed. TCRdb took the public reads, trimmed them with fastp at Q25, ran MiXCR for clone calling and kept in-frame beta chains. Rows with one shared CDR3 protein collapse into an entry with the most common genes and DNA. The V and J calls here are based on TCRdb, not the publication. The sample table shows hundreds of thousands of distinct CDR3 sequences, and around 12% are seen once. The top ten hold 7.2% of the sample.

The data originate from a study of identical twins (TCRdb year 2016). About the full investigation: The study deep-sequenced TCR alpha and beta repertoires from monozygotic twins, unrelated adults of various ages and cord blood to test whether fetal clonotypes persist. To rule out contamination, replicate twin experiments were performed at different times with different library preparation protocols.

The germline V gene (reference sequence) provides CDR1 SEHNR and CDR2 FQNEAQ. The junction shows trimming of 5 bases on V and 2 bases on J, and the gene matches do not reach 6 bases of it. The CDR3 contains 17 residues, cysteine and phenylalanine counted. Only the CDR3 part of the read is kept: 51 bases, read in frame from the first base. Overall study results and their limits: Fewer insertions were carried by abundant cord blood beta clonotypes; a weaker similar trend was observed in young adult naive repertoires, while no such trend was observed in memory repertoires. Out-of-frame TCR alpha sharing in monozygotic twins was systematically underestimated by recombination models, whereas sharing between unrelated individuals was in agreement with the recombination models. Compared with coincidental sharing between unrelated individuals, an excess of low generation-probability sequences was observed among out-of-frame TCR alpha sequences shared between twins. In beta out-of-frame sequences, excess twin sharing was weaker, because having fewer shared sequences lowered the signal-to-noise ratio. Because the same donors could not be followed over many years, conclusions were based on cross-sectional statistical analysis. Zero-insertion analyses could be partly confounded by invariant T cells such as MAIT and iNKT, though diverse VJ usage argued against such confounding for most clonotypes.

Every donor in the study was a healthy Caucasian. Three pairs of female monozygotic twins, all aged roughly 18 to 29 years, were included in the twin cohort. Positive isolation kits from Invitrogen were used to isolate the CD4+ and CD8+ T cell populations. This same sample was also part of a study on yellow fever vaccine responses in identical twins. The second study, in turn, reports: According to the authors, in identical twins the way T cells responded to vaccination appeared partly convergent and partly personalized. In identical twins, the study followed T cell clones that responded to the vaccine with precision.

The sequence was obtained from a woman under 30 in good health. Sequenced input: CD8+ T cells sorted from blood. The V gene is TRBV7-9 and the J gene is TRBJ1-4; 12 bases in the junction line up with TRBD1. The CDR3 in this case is CASSHGTGGTTNEKLFF. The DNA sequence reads TGTGCCAGCAGCCACGGGACAGGGGGCACGACTAATGAAAAACTGTTTTTT.